The following is a TCR beta chain sequence with its context. Its antigen is unknown. This sample is drawn from a study of cytomegalovirus exposure and HLA in healthy donors. In the PCR, 60 Vbeta and 13 Jbeta primers were used. Data came from immunoSEQ multiplex PCR; TCRdb stores just in-frame clones and leaves some out. The repertoire shows around 120,000 clones; the top ten hold 0.55% to 0.6%. Findings and caveats of the study: In an earlier analysis, productive rearrangement rates for most beta V segments clustered near 87% or 30%.

Trimming removed 6 bases from V and 3 bases from J, with 9 bases in between. CDR3 length equals 12 residues. Germline V gene data show CDR1 as MNHEY and CDR2 as SMNVEV (reference sequence). Sample: PBMCs. This TCR derives from a man aged 45-65 years in good health and CMV-seronegative. The gene calls are TRBV27 and TRBJ2-7; possible D gene TRBD2, 6 bases. The CDR3 sequence: CASRGRGYEQYF. Written as DNA, the CDR3 is TGTGCCAGCAGGGGGCGGGGCTACGAGCAGTACTTC.